The clone carrying this TCR beta chain was detected a few times. What it binds is unknown. TRB rearrangements spanning V, D and J were amplified using mixed TRB-A/B primers. Each CDR3 protein is one row after TCRdb ran MiXCR on the multiplex PCR reads. The sample lists about 3,300 distinct CDR3 sequences; about 22% were seen once. This sample was taken from a study of T cell repertoires in aging, cancer and after chemotherapy. Overall study results and limits: In each cancer cohort, median generation probability increased across chemotherapy, suggesting thymic output rebounded. In cancer patients, declining TCR diversity with age involved lost richness and lost evenness.

Amplification of TCR beta used genomic DNA extracted from peripheral blood. This CDR3 is built from 14 residues. V was pared by 0 bases and J by 4 bases, with 9 bases between. From germline, CDR1 is SEHNR and CDR2 FQNEAQ (reference sequence). The rearrangement links TRBV7-9 to TRBJ1-1, with a tentative D call TRBD1 (5 bases). The receptor was derived from a human donor with a blood cancer. Sequencing was carried out using blood. CDR3 protein: CASSLARGFTEAFF. CDR3 nucleotides: TGTGCCAGCAGCTTAGCGCGGGGGTTCACTGAAGCTTTCTTT. Full variable domain (remainder filled in from reference TRBV7-9 and TRBJ1-1): DTGVSQNPRHKITKRGQNVTFRCDPISEHNRLYWYRQTLGQGPEFLTYFQNEAQLEKSRLLSDRFSAERPKGSFSTLEIQRTEQGDSAMYLCASSLARGFTEAFFGQGTRLTVV.